This TCR beta chain emerged from a study of siplizumab effects on memory and regulatory T cells. TCRdb's table, derived via immunoSEQ multiplex PCR, lists solely in-frame clones and lacks some. The table shows roughly 92,000 clones, with 94% occurring only once. The CDR3 runs to 15 residues. Germline V gene lookup returns CDR1 SGDLS and CDR2 YYNGEE. Trimming took off 1 base at V and 4 bases at J, with 12 bases between the two ends. Sequencing was carried out using non-Treg CD4+ T cells sorted from blood. The rearrangement links TRBV9 to TRBJ1-5; maybe TRBD1 (6 bases). The TCR was taken from a human donor in good health. CDR3 DNA sequence: TGTGCCAGCAGCGTAAAGGGGGGTTATAATCAGCCCCAGCATTTT. Its protein is CASSVKGGYNQPQHF. Based on the CDR3 plus reference TRBV9 and TRBJ1-5, the full variable domain is DSGVTQTPKHLITATGQRVTLRCSPRSGDLSVYWYQQSLDQGLQFLIQYYNGEERAKGNILERFSAQQFPDLHSELNLSSLELGDSALYFCASSVKGGYNQPQHFGDGTRLSIL.